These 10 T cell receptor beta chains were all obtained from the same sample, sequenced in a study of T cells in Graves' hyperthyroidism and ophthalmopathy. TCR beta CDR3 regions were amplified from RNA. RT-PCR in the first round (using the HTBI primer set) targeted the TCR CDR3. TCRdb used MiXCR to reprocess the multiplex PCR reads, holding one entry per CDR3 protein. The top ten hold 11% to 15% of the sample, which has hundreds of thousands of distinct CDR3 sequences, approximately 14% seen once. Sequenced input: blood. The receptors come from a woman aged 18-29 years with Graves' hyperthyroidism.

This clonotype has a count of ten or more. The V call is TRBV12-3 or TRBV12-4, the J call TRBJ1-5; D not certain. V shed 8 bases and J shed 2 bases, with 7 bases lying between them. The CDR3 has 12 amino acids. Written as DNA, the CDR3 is TGTGCCAGCCAGTACGGCAATCAGCCCCAGCATTTT. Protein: CASQYGNQPQHF.

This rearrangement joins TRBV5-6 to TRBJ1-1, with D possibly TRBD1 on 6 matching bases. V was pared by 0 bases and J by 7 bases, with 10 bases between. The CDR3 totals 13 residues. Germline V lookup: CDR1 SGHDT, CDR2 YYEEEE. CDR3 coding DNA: TGTGCCAGCAGCTTGGGTGGACAGATTGAAGCTTTCTTT. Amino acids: CASSLGGQIEAFF.

DNA of the CDR3: TGTGCCAGCATCCACGGGGCGGGGGGCGGTTACAATGAGCAGTTCTTC. It translates to CASIHGAGGGYNEQFF. This chain connects TRBV6-2 or TRBV6-3 to TRBJ2-1; 8 bases match TRBD2. The CDR3 is 16 residues long. CDR1 is MNHEY, CDR2 SVGEGT, per germline. The V gene end was trimmed by 7 bases and the J gene end by 4 bases; junction bases not matched to a gene: 12.

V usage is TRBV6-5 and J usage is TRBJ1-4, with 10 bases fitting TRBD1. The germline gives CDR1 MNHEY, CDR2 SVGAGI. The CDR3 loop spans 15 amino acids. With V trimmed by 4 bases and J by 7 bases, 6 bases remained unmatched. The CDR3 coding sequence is TGTGCCAGCAGTTCTGCCGGGACAGGGGCTGAAAAACTGTTTTTT. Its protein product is CASSSAGTGAEKLFF.

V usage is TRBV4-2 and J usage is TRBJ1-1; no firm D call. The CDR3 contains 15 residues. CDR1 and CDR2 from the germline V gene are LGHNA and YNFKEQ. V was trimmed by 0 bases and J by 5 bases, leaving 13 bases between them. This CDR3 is CASSQDLGWETEAFF. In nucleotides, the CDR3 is TGTGCCAGCAGCCAAGATTTGGGCTGGGAAACTGAAGCTTTCTTT.

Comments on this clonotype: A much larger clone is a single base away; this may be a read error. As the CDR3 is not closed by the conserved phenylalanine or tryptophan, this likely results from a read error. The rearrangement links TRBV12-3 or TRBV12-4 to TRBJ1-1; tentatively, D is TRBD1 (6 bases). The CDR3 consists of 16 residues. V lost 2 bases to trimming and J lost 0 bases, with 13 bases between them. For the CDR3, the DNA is TGTGCCAGCAGTTTAAGCAGGGGAAAAGTGAACACTGAAGCTTTCCTT. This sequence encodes CASSLSRGKVNTEAFL.

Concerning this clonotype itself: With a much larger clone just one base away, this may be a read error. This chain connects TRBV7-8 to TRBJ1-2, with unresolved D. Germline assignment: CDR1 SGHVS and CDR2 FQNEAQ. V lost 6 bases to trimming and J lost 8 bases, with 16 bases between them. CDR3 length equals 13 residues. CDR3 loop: CASRFTDMGGYTF. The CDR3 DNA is TGTGCCAGCAGGTTTACAGATATGGGAGGCTACACCTTC.

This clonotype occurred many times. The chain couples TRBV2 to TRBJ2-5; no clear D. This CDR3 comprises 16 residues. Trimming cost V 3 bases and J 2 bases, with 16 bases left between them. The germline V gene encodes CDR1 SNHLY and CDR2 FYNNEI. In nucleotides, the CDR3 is TGTGCCAGCAGTGAGTCGAGGAAGACCTTTCAAGAGACCCAGTACTTC. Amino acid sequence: CASSESRKTFQETQYF. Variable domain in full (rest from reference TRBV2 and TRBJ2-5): EPEVTQTPSHQVTQMGQEVILRCVPISNHLYFYWYRQILGQKVEFLVSFYNNEISEKSEIFDDQFSVERPDGSNFTLKIRSTKLEDSAMYFCASSESRKTFQETQYFGPGTRLLVL.

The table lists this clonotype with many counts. In DNA, the CDR3 is TGTGCCAGCAGCCCAACAAGCGGGGGAGCTTACAATGAGCAGTTCTTC. Translation: CASSPTSGGAYNEQFF. The rearrangement uses TRBV7-3 and TRBJ2-1; 8 bases fit TRBD2. Trimming removed 5 bases from V and 4 bases from J; junction bases left unmatched: 10. This CDR3 comprises 16 residues. Germline V gives CDR1 SGHTA, CDR2 FQGTGA.

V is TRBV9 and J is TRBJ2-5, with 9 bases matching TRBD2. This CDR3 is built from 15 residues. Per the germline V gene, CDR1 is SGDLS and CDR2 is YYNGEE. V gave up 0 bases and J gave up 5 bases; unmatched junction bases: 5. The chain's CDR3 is CASSVGLAVLETQYF. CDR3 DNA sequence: TGTGCCAGCAGCGTAGGACTAGCGGTGCTCGAGACCCAGTACTTC.